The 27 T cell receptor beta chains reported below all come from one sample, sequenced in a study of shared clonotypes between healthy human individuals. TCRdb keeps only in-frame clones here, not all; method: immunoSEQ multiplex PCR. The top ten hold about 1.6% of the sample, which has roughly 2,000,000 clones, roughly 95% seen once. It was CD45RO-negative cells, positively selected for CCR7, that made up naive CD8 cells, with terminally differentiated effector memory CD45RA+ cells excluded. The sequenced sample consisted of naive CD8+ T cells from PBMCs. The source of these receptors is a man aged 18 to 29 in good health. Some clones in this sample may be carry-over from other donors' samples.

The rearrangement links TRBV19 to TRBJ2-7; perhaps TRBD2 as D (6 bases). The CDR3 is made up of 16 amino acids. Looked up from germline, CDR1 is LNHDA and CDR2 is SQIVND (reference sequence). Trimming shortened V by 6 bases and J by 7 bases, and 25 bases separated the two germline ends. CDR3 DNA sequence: TGTGCCAGTAGCGAGCCCGCGGGACCAACTAGGTTGGAGCAGTACTTC. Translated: CASSEPAGPTRLEQYF.

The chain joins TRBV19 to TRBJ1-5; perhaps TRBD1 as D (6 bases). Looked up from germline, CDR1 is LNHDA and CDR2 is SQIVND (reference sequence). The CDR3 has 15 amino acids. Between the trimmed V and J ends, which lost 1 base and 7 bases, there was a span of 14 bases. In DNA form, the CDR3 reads TGTGCCAGTAGTATAGTCCCAGGGGCTCTCCAGCCCCAGCATTTT. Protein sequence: CASSIVPGALQPQHF.

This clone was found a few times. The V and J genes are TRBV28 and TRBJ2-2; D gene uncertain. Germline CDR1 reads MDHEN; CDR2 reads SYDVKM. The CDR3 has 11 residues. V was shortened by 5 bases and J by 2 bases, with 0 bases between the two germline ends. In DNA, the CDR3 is TGTGCCAGCAGTAACACCGGGGAGCTGTTTTTT. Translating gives CASSNTGELFF.

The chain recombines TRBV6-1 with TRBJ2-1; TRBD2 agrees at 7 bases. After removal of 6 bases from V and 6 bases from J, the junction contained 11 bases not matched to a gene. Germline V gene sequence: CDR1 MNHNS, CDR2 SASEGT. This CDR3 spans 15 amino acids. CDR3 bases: TGTGCCAGCAGGGACATGGGTTGGGGGGGCAATGAGCAGTTCTTC. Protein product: CASRDMGWGGNEQFF.

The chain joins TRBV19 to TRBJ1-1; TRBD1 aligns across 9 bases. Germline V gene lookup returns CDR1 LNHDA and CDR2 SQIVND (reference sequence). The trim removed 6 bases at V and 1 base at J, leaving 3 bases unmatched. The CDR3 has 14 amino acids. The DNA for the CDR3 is TGTGCCAGTAGCTTGGGACAGGGGAACACTGAAGCTTTCTTT. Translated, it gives CASSLGQGNTEAFF.

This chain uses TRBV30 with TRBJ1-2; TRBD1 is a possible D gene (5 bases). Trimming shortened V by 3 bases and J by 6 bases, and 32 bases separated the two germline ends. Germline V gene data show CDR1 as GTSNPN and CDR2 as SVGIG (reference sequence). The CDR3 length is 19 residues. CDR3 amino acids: CAWRERYHFGAGVTNGYTF. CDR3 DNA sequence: TGTGCCTGGAGAGAAAGATATCATTTCGGGGCTGGAGTAACTAATGGCTACACCTTC.

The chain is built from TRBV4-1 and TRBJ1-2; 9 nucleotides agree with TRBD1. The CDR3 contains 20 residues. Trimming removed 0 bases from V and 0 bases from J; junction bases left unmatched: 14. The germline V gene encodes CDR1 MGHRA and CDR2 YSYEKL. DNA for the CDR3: TGCGCCAGCAGCCAAGATCGTTTGATGAGGACAGGGGATACTAACTATGGCTACACCTTC. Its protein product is CASSQDRLMRTGDTNYGYTF.

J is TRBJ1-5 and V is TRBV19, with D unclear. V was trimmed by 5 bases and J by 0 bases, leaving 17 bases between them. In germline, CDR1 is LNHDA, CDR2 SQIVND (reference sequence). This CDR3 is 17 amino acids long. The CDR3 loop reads CASSLYRSPNSNQPQHF. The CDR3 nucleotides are TGTGCCAGTAGTTTGTATAGATCTCCCAATAGCAATCAGCCCCAGCATTTT.

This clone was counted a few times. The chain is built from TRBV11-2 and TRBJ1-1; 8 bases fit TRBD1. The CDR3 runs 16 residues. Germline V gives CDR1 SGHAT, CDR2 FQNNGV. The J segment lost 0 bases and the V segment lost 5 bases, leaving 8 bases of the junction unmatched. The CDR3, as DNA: TGTGCCAGCAGCCCCCGGGACAGGCATCTGAACACTGAAGCTTTCTTT. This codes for CASSPRDRHLNTEAFF. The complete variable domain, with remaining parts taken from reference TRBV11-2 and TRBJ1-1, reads EAGVAQSPRYKIIEKRQSVAFWCNPISGHATLYWYQQILGQGPKLLIQFQNNGVVDDSQLPKDRFSAERLKGVDSTLKIQPAKLEDSAVYLCASSPRDRHLNTEAFFGQGTRLTVV.

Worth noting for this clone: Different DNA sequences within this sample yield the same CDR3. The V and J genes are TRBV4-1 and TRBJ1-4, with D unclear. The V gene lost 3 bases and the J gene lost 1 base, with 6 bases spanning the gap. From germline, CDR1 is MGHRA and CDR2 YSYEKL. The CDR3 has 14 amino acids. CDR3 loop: CASSQGRTNEKLFF. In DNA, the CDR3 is TGCGCCAGCAGCCAGGGTAGAACTAATGAAAAACTGTTTTTT.

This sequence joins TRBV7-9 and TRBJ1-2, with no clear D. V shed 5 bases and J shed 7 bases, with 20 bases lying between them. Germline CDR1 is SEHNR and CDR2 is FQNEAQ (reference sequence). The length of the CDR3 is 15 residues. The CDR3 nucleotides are TGTGCCAGCAGCCGGCTGACGGGTGGTGATGCTGGCTACACCTTC. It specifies CASSRLTGGDAGYTF.

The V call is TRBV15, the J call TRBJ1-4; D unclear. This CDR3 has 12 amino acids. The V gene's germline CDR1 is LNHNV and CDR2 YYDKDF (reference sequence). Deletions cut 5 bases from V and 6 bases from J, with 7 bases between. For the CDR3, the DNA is TGTGCCACCAGCCACAGCTATGAAAAACTGTTTTTT. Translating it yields CATSHSYEKLFF.

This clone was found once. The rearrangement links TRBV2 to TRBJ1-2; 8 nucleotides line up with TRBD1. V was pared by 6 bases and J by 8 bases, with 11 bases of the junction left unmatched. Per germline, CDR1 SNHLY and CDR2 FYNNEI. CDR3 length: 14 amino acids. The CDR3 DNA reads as TGTGCCAGCAGGGCATCCCCGGGACAGGAGGGCTACACCTTC. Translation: CASRASPGQEGYTF.

CDR3 sequence: CASSYLDRAYEQYF. The CDR3 DNA follows: TGTGCCAGCAGTTATTTGGACAGAGCCTACGAGCAGTACTTC. J is TRBJ2-7 and V is TRBV27; perhaps TRBD1 as D (6 bases). The CDR3 loop spans 14 amino acids. Deletions cut 4 bases from V and 2 bases from J, with 12 bases between. Per germline, CDR1 MNHEY and CDR2 SMNVEV (reference sequence).

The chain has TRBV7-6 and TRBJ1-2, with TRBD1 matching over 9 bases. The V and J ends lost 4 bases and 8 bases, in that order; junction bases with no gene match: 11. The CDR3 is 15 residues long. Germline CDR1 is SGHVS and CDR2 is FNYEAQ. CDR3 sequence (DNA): TGTGCCAGCAGCTCCGGACAGGGGAGGATTTGGGGCTACACCTTC. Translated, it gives CASSSGQGRIWGYTF.

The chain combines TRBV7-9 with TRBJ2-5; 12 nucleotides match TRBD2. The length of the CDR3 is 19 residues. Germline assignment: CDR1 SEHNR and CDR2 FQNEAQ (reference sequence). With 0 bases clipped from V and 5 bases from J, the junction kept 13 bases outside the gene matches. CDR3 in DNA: TGTGCCAGCAGCTTAGCAATTCGCCTAGCGGGAGGGCGTGGGGAGACCCAGTACTTC. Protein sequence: CASSLAIRLAGGRGETQYF.

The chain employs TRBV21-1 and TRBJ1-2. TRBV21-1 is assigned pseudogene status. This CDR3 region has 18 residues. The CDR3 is CASSKNRLRVYYLYGYTF. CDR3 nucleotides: TGTGCCAGCAGCAAGAACAGATTGAGGGTCTATTATCTTTATGGCTACACCTTC.

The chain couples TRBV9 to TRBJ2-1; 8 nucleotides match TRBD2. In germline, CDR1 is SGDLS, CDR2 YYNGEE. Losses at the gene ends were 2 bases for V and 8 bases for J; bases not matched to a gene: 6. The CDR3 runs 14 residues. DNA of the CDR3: TGTGCCAGCAGCGTGGGGGGACTAGTCTATGAGCAGTTCTTC. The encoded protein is CASSVGGLVYEQFF.

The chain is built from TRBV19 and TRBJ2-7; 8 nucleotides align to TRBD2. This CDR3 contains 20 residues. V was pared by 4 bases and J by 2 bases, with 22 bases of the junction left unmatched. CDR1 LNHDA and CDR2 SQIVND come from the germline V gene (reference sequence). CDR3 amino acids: CASSTVSRIGALADTYEQYF. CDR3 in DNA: TGTGCCAGTAGTACCGTTTCTCGGATCGGGGCACTAGCGGACACCTACGAGCAGTACTTC.

CDR3 loop: CASSPGLAGLSEQFF. CDR3 nucleotide sequence: TGTGCCAGCAGTCCTGGACTAGCGGGACTTAGCGAGCAGTTCTTC. The gene calls are TRBV27 and TRBJ2-1; 12 positions match TRBD2. Germline assignment: CDR1 MNHEY and CDR2 SMNVEV (reference sequence). V shed 5 bases and J 10 bases; nucleotides not matched to a gene: 9. The length of the CDR3 is 15 residues.

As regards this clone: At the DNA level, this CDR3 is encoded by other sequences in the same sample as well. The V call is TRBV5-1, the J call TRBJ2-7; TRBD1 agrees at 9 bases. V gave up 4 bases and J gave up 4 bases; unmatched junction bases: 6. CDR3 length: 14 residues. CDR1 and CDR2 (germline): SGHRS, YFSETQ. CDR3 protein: CASSPRDRAYEQYF. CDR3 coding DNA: TGCGCCAGCAGCCCCCGGGACAGGGCTTACGAGCAGTACTTC. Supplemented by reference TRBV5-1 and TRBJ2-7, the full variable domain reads KAGVTQTPRYLIKTRGQQVTLSCSPISGHRSVSWYQQTPGQGLQFLFEYFSETQRNKGNFPGRFSGRQFSNSRSEMNVSTLELGDSALYLCASSPRDRAYEQYFGPGTRLTVT.

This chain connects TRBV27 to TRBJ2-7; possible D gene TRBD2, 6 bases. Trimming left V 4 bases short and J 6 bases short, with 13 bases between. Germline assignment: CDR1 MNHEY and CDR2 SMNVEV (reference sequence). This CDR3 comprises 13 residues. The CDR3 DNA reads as TGTGCCAGCAGTTCCCTTGGGGGGATCGAGCAGTACTTC. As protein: CASSSLGGIEQYF.

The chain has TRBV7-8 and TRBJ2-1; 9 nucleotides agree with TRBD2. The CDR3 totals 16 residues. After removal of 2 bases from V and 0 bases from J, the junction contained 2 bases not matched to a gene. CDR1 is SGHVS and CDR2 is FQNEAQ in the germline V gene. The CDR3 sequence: CASSLLAGVSYNEQFF. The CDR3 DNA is TGTGCCAGCAGCTTATTAGCGGGAGTCTCCTACAATGAGCAGTTCTTC.

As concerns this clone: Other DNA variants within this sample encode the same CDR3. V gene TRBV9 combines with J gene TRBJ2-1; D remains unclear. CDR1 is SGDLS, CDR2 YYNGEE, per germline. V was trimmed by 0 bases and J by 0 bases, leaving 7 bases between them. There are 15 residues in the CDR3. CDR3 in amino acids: CASSVESNSYNEQFF. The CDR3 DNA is TGTGCCAGCAGCGTAGAGTCTAACTCCTACAATGAGCAGTTCTTC.

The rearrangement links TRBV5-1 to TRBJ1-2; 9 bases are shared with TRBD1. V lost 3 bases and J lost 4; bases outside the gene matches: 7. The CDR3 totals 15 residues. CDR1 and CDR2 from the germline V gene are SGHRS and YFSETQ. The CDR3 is CASSSAGQGPYGYTF. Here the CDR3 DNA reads TGCGCCAGCAGCTCCGCCGGACAGGGGCCCTATGGCTACACCTTC.

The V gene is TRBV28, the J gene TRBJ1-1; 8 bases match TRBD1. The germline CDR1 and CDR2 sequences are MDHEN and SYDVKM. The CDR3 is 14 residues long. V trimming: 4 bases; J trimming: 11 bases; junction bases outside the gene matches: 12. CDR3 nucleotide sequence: TGTGCCAGCAGTTGGACAGGGAGCCTATCAGAGGCTTTCTTT. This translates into CASSWTGSLSEAFF. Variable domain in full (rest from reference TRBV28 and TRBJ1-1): DVKVTQSSRYLVKRTGEKVFLECVQDMDHENMFWYRQDPGLGLRLIYFSYDVKMKEKGDIPEGYSVSREKKERFSLILESASTNQTSMYLCASSWTGSLSEAFFGQGTRLTVV.

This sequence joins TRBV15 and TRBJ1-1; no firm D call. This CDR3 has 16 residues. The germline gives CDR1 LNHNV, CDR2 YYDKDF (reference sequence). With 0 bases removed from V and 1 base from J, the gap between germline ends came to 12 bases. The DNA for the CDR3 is TGTGCCACCAGCAGAGATTTCAACAGCAAGAACACTGAAGCTTTCTTT. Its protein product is CATSRDFNSKNTEAFF.